The 23 T cell receptor beta chains in this list originate from one sample, sequenced in a study of blood T cell repertoires in COVID-19. Profiled with immunoSEQ multiplex PCR; TCRdb holds only in-frame clones, not every one. This sample yields roughly 230,000 clones, of which roughly 84% are seen a single time; approximately 3.8% belongs to the top ten. The sample comprised peripheral blood. These receptors all come from an elderly woman with acute or convalescent COVID-19.

The chain links TRBV20-1 to TRBJ1-5; possible D gene TRBD1, 5 bases. Germline values: CDR1 DFQATT, CDR2 SNEGSKA (reference sequence). V lost 5 bases and J lost 10, with 6 bases in between. The CDR3 length is 9 residues. The CDR3 DNA reads as TGCAGTGCTGGGGCTCCCCAGCATTTT. Translated, it gives CSAGAPQHF.

In DNA, the CDR3 is TGTGCCAGCAGCCAAGTGGGCCAGCCCCAGCATTTT. Translated, it gives CASSQVGQPQHF. This rearrangement joins TRBV4-2 to TRBJ1-5; D uncertain. V lost 1 base, J lost 7 bases, and 5 bases lay in between. The CDR3 sequence is 12 residues long. Germline CDR1 reads LGHNA; CDR2 reads YNFKEQ.

The genes are TRBV19 and TRBJ1-4; 7 bases are a match to TRBD1. Unmatched junction bases numbered 8, after V lost 3 bases and J lost 7 bases. CDR3 length equals 15 residues. Germline assignment: CDR1 LNHDA and CDR2 SQIVND (reference sequence). CDR3 coding DNA: TGTGCCAGTAGTATTGCAACAGGGGAGAGTGAAAAACTGTTTTTT. This encodes CASSIATGESEKLFF.

There are a few counts of this clone. The chain combines TRBV19 with TRBJ2-1; D is ambiguous. V shed 3 bases and J shed 4 bases, with 7 bases lying between them. CDR1 is LNHDA, CDR2 SQIVND, per germline (reference sequence). The CDR3 runs to 13 residues. The CDR3 region is CASSIGWYNEQFF. The DNA for the CDR3 is TGTGCCAGTAGTATCGGGTGGTACAATGAGCAGTTCTTC.

This sequence joins TRBV14 and TRBJ1-1, with no clear D. Germline values: CDR1 SGHDN, CDR2 FVKESK. The V end lost 0 bases, the J end lost 2 bases, and 13 bases lay between the germline ends. The CDR3 spans 16 residues. The CDR3 here is CASSQDHSYPNTEAFF. DNA for the CDR3: TGTGCCAGCAGCCAAGATCATAGCTATCCCAACACTGAAGCTTTCTTT.

The V and J genes are TRBV6-2 or TRBV6-3 and TRBJ1-1; D remains unclear. The CDR3 is 15 residues long. The germline CDR1 and CDR2 sequences are MNHEY and SVGEGT. V dropped 4 bases and J dropped 2 bases, with 14 bases sitting between them. The chain's CDR3 is CASSSYSLSNTEAFF. The CDR3 DNA follows: TGTGCCAGCAGTTCCTATTCTCTCTCAAACACTGAAGCTTTCTTT.

Note on this clone: Distinct nucleotide sequences in the sample also encode this CDR3. This chain connects TRBV3-1 (or the pseudogene TRBV3-2) to TRBJ2-7; unclear D gene. Germline CDR1 LGHDT, CDR2 YNNKEL (reference sequence). V was shortened by 3 bases and J by 4 bases, with 7 bases between the two germline ends. The CDR3 runs 12 residues. The CDR3 DNA is TGTGCCAGCAGCCATTTGAGTTACGAGCAGTACTTC. Translated, it gives CASSHLSYEQYF.

The rearrangement uses TRBV5-1 and TRBJ1-4; weak D call: TRBD1 (5 bases). The CDR3 is made up of 13 amino acids. Germline CDR1 is SGHRS and CDR2 is YFSETQ. V was shortened by 4 bases and J by 8 bases, with 12 bases between the two germline ends. The CDR3 loop reads CASSGGGNEKLFF. The CDR3 DNA is TGCGCCAGCAGCGGCGGGGGAAACGAAAAACTGTTTTTT.

The genes are TRBV29-1 and TRBJ2-1; 10 bases agree with TRBD1. V was clipped by 4 bases and J by 6 bases; unmatched bases: 6. The CDR3 is made up of 14 amino acids. CDR1 is SQVTM, CDR2 ANQGSEA, per germline. The CDR3 coding sequence is TGCAGCGTTGCCCTCCGACAGGGGGCCAATGAGCAGTTCTTC. Translating it yields CSVALRQGANEQFF.

This chain joins TRBV29-1 and TRBJ1-1; the D is unclear. The germline V gene encodes CDR1 SQVTM and CDR2 ANQGSEA. Trimming cost V 4 bases and J 1 base, with 7 bases left between them. CDR3 size: 12 residues. The CDR3 loop reads CSVGHPNTEAFF. CDR3 in DNA: TGCAGCGTTGGGCACCCGAACACTGAAGCTTTCTTT. The variable domain in full, with the rest retrieved from reference TRBV29-1 and TRBJ1-1, is SAVISQKPSRDICQRGTSLTIQCQVDSQVTMMFWYRQQPGQSLTLIATANQGSEATYESGFVIDKFPISRPNLTFSTLTVSNMSPEDSSIYLCSVGHPNTEAFFGQGTRLTVV.

The CDR3 reads CASSRRLAPADTQYF. The DNA of the CDR3 is TGTGCCAGCAGCAGGCGTTTAGCCCCAGCAGATACGCAGTATTTT. This chain uses TRBV21-1 with TRBJ2-3; TRBD2, as called in the table, went unchecked against the DNA. TRBV21-1 is a pseudogene. The CDR3 is 15 amino acids.

The chain couples TRBV10-3 to TRBJ1-1; D remains ambiguous. CDR1 and CDR2 (germline): ENHRY, SYGVKD. The CDR3 length is 15 residues. The V end was cut by 0 bases, the J end by 3 bases, with 11 bases between. The CDR3 reads CAISESGVGDTEAFF. The CDR3, as DNA: TGTGCCATCAGTGAGTCAGGAGTGGGTGACACTGAAGCTTTCTTT.

The chain is built from TRBV5-1 and TRBJ2-2, with 7 bases fitting TRBD2. The J segment lost 5 bases and the V segment lost 0 bases, leaving 10 bases of the junction unmatched. Per the germline V gene, CDR1 is SGHRS and CDR2 is YFSETQ. The CDR3 consists of 17 residues. This chain's CDR3 is CASSLELAGQGTGELFF. The CDR3 DNA follows: TGCGCCAGCAGCTTGGAGTTAGCGGGCCAAGGAACCGGGGAGCTGTTTTTT.

The rearrangement uses TRBV9 and TRBJ2-5, with D possibly being TRBD1 (5 bases). CDR1 and CDR2 from the germline V gene are SGDLS and YYNGEE. Trimming cost V 7 bases and J 2 bases, with 15 bases left between them. This CDR3 is 14 amino acids long. In nucleotides, the CDR3 is TGTGCCAGCGGGCAGGGTCCGACACAAGAGACCCAGTACTTC. This encodes CASGQGPTQETQYF.

V gene TRBV11-2 combines with J gene TRBJ1-1; 10 bases map to TRBD1. The trim removed 6 bases at V and 5 bases at J, leaving 9 bases unmatched. The CDR3 is 15 residues long. Looked up from germline, CDR1 is SGHAT and CDR2 is FQNNGV. As DNA, the CDR3 is TGTGCCAGCAGTCGACAGGGGGCGAGAAGGACTGAAGCTTTCTTT. Translating it yields CASSRQGARRTEAFF.

J is TRBJ2-2 and V is TRBV24-1; D unresolved. This CDR3 region has 13 residues. Germline V CDR1 and CDR2: KGHDR, SFDVKD. Trimming shortened V by 5 bases and J by 6 bases, and 9 bases separated the two germline ends. CDR3 in DNA: TGTGCCACCAGTGGTTATTATTCCGGGGAGCTGTTTTTT. It encodes CATSGYYSGELFF.

This chain connects TRBV15 to TRBJ1-3; 8 bases align to TRBD1. The CDR3 has 20 amino acids. Germline V gene data show CDR1 as LNHNV and CDR2 as YYDKDF (reference sequence). The junction had 20 bases not matched to a gene; V was cut back by 4 bases and J by 3 bases. The DNA for the CDR3 is TGTGCCACCAGCAACGGGGGAGAAAGGGCAGGGGGCGCGAGTGGAAACACCATATATTTT. Residues: CATSNGGERAGGASGNTIYF.

The V and J genes are TRBV11-1 and TRBJ2-3, with TRBD2 matching 11 bases. From germline, CDR1 is SGHAT and CDR2 FQDESV (reference sequence). Losses at the gene ends were 5 bases for V and 3 bases for J; bases not matched to a gene: 7. The CDR3 runs to 16 residues. CDR3 residues: CASSPRLAGMTDTQYF. The DNA for the CDR3 is TGTGCCAGCAGCCCCAGACTAGCGGGGATGACAGATACGCAGTATTTT. The full variable domain, in which reference TRBV11-1 and TRBJ2-3 provide the parts outside the CDR3, is EAEVAQSPRYKITEKSQAVAFWCDPISGHATLYWYRQILGQGPELLVQFQDESVVDDSQLPKDRFSAERLKGVDSTLKIQPAELGDSAMYLCASSPRLAGMTDTQYFGPGTRLTVL.

This clone appeared once. The chain is built from TRBV27 and TRBJ2-2; 8 bases align to TRBD1. The CDR3 has 18 residues. The germline gives CDR1 MNHEY, CDR2 SMNVEV (reference sequence). J gave up 8 bases and V 4 bases, and 18 bases lay outside the gene matches. CDR3 region: CASSSLRSPGQVPGELFF. CDR3 coding DNA: TGTGCCAGCAGTTCCCTCCGATCGCCGGGACAGGTCCCGGGGGAGCTGTTTTTT.

The chain joins TRBV10-3 to TRBJ2-5; 9 nucleotides line up with TRBD2. After removal of 11 bases from V and 2 bases from J, the junction contained 9 bases not matched to a gene. The CDR3 length is 14 residues. Looked up from germline, CDR1 is ENHRY and CDR2 is SYGVKD. CDR3 bases: TGTGCCGCCAATAGCGGGGGCCCTCAAGAGACCCAGTACTTC. Translated, it gives CAANSGGPQETQYF.

This chain connects TRBV9 to TRBJ1-2; D remains unclear. Trimming shortened V by 0 bases and J by 3 bases, and 6 bases separated the two germline ends. The CDR3 is 13 amino acids. Germline V CDR1 and CDR2: SGDLS, YYNGEE. The CDR3 DNA sequence: TGTGCCAGCAGCGTAGGAGTTTACTATGGCTACACCTTC. Protein: CASSVGVYYGYTF.

This clone was seen just once. The V and J genes are TRBV6-2 or TRBV6-3 and TRBJ1-3; 7 positions match TRBD1. Germline trimming cut 6 bases from V and 0 bases from J; bases unmatched to any gene: 8. This CDR3 region has 16 residues. Germline lookup yields CDR1 MNHEY and CDR2 SVGEGT. The CDR3 is CASSSPDRPSGNTIYF. In DNA, the CDR3 is TGTGCCAGCAGCAGCCCGGACAGGCCCTCTGGAAACACCATATATTTT.

This chain joins TRBV19 and TRBJ1-6; 9 bases fit TRBD1. Germline CDR1 reads LNHDA; CDR2 reads SQIVND (reference sequence). With V trimmed by 3 bases and J by 10 bases, 7 bases remained unmatched. The CDR3 loop spans 15 amino acids. CDR3 region: CASSIPGQGGSPLHF. The CDR3 DNA is TGTGCCAGTAGTATTCCGGGACAGGGTGGATCACCCCTCCACTTT.